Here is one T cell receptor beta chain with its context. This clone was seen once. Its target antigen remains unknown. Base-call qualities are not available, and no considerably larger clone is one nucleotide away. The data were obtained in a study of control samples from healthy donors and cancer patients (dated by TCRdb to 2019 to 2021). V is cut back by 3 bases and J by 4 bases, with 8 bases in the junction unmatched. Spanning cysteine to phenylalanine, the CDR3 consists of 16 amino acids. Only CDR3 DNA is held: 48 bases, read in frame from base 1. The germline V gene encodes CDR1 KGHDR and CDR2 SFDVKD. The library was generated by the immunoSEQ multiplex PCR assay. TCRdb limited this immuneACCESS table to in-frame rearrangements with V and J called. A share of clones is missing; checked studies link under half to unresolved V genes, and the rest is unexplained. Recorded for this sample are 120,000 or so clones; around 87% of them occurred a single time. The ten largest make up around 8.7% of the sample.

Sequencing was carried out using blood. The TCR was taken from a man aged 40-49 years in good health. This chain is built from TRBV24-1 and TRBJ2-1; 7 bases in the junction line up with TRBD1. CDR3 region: CATSDHRDSPYNEQFF. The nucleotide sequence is TGTGCCACCAGTGATCACAGGGACAGCCCTTACAATGAGCAGTTCTTC.